This TCR beta chain appears in the sequencing data of a study of radiation and T cells in renal cell carcinoma. Study-wide context: Nephrectomy followed 15 Gy stereotactic body radiation by 4 weeks. General study results and limits: In blood, top tumor clones expanded by 2 weeks, shrinking by 4.

Note on this clone: What it binds is not known.

Repertoires were generated with immunoSEQ multiplex PCR, while TCRdb's copy carries only in-frame clones and drops some. This table holds more than 95,000 clones, approximately 80% found once. Time point meaning: baseline pretreatment blood. The treatment here: 15 Gy SBRT to primary tumor, nephrectomy 4 weeks later. Radiation-treated patients gave blood at baseline, week 2 and week 4. Germline V CDR1 and CDR2: SGDLS, YYNGEE. The ends were cut back, 6 bases at V and 6 bases at J, with 26 bases in the middle. The CDR3 has 17 amino acids. This chain uses TRBV9 with TRBJ2-3; D is possibly TRBD2 (7 bases). The sequencing used blood, collected from a patient whose treatment included radiotherapy and nephrectomy. The clonotype comes from a woman aged 55-69 years with renal cell carcinoma. The CDR3 spells CASNRPRTVEGGDTQYF. CDR3 coding DNA: TGTGCCAGCAACCGTCCCAGGACAGTTGAGGGAGGGGATACGCAGTATTTT.